This entry concerns a single T cell receptor beta chain. The antigen remains unidentified. Trimming left V 4 bases short and J 3 bases short, with 11 bases between. Germline V CDR1 and CDR2: SGDLS, YYNGEE. The CDR3 sequence is 14 residues long. This specimen belongs to a study of CD8+ T cells in alopecia areata. Study background: Treatment of the treated patients consisted of oral tofacitinib, 5 to 10 mg twice daily. The share of scalp area affected provided the severity score for treated patients.

Treatment here: oral pan-JAK inhibitor, 5-10 mg twice daily. Lesional scalp punch biopsies and peripheral blood were collected from alopecia areata patients. RNA extraction and reverse transcription yielded cDNA as sequencing template. Sequencing used immunoSEQ multiplex PCR; TCRdb keeps in-frame clones, though not all of them. The repertoire holds fewer than 250,000 clones, with 45% to 75% as singletons. Study-level findings and limits: Lesional scalp, notably in alopecia totalis/universalis, had clonality above that of normal scalp.

Material: CD4+ T cells sorted from blood, obtained at week 4, from a patient treated with tofacitinib. The chain employs TRBV9 and TRBJ2-1; D is unclear. This TCR was recovered from a human donor with alopecia areata. CDR3 sequence reads: CASSLDGYYNEQFF. CDR3 bases: TGTGCCAGCAGCTTAGATGGCTACTACAATGAGCAGTTCTTC.